These 10 T cell receptor beta chains were all obtained from the same sample, sequenced in a study of blood T cells in healthy people across ages. Together with a sample-barcoded 5' primer, a J-beta primer mix was included in a second PCR lasting about 6 to 11 cycles. TCRdb ran MiXCR on the 5' RACE reads and lists one entry per CDR3 protein. The table has around 1,700,000 distinct CDR3 sequences, 28% seen once. The source material was blood. Receptors were obtained from a woman in her 30s in good health.

Here the CDR3 reads CASSNRGGDTQYF. CDR3 DNA sequence: TGTGCCAGCAGTAACAGGGGAGGAGATACGCAGTATTTT. The V call is TRBV12-3 or TRBV12-4, the J call TRBJ2-3, with D possibly being TRBD1 (7 bases). This CDR3 is built from 13 residues. Trimming stripped 5 bases from V and 5 bases from J, with 11 bases between.

This clonotype turned up a few times. V is TRBV5-1 and J is TRBJ1-1; no reliable D call. CDR1 is SGHRS, CDR2 YFSETQ, per germline. V shed 5 bases and J shed 4 bases, with 15 bases lying between them. The CDR3 runs 14 residues. The CDR3 loop is CASSRDAASTEAFF. The CDR3 DNA sequence: TGCGCCAGCAGTCGTGACGCCGCCAGCACTGAAGCTTTCTTT.

On this clonotype itself: Germline and junction disagree at one end, which may indicate a read error. The rearrangement links TRBV2 to TRBJ1-5, with D unresolved. The germline V gene encodes CDR1 SNHLY and CDR2 FYNNEI. This CDR3 is 15 amino acids long. The CDR3 DNA sequence: TGTGCCAGCAGGAGTCAGATAGCTAGCAGTCAGCCCCAGCATTTT. It encodes CASRSQIASSQPQHF.

The genes are TRBV10-3 and TRBJ2-3; TRBD2 is a possible D gene (6 bases). Germline assignment: CDR1 ENHRY and CDR2 SYGVKD. The CDR3 length is 16 residues. The V end was cut by 4 bases, the J end by 6 bases, with 20 bases between. CDR3 sequence: CAISGRGTSGCDTQYF. In DNA form, the CDR3 reads TGTGCCATCAGTGGCCGGGGGACTTCGGGTTGTGATACGCAGTATTTT.

The chain is built from TRBV7-2 and TRBJ2-3; tentative D call: TRBD1 (5 bases). This CDR3 is 13 amino acids long. V lost 8 bases to trimming and J lost 0 bases, with 9 bases between them. Looked up from germline, CDR1 is SGHTA and CDR2 is FQGNSA. The CDR3 spells CASVGPSTDTQYF. The CDR3 DNA is TGTGCCAGCGTGGGGCCTAGCACAGATACGCAGTATTTT.

This clonotype was found many times. The germline gene is not matched at one end of the junction; a read error may be the cause. The rearrangement links TRBV5-1 to TRBJ1-2; D might be TRBD1 (6 bases). CDR1 and CDR2 from the germline V gene are SGHRS and YFSETQ. The CDR3 has 14 amino acids. The CDR3 region has the DNA TGTGCCAGCAGCTTAGGGGGGATTAACTATGGCTACACCTTC. Translating gives CASSLGGINYGYTF.

The V and J genes are TRBV27 and TRBJ1-1; D perhaps matches TRBD1 (6 bases). The CDR3 contains 18 residues. Between the trimmed V and J ends, which lost 7 bases and 6 bases, there was a span of 30 bases. The V gene's germline CDR1 is MNHEY and CDR2 SMNVEV (reference sequence). Here the CDR3 reads CASTQPGHNFTGWAEAFF. CDR3 DNA: TGTGCCAGCACCCAACCGGGCCATAACTTTACAGGGTGGGCTGAAGCTTTCTTT.

This clonotype was detected only a few times. The V and J genes are TRBV24-1 and TRBJ2-5, with a weak D call TRBD1 (6 bases). CDR1 and CDR2 from the germline V gene are KGHDR and SFDVKD. This CDR3 is built from 12 residues. Trimming left V 5 bases short and J 5 bases short, with 8 bases between. The CDR3 nucleotides read TGTGCCACCAGTGTTACAGGGGAGACCCAGTACTTC. It translates to CATSVTGETQYF.

The rearrangement uses TRBV11-2 and TRBJ2-3; 8 nucleotides align to TRBD2. In germline, CDR1 is SGHAT, CDR2 FQNNGV. The CDR3 is 14 residues long. The trim removed 7 bases at V and 4 bases at J, leaving 7 bases unmatched. The CDR3 coding sequence is TGTGCCAGCACTCGGGGGGGCTCGGCAGATACGCAGTATTTT. It encodes CASTRGGSADTQYF.

The sample holds many counts of this clonotype. This chain joins TRBV20-1 and TRBJ2-3; TRBD2 matches 14 bases. CDR3 size: 16 residues. V lost 6 bases to trimming and J lost 4 bases; unmatched junction nucleotides: 9. Germline V gives CDR1 DFQATT, CDR2 SNEGSKA (reference sequence). The CDR3 nucleotides are TGCAGTGCGAGACCGGGACTAGCGGGGGTCCCAGATACGCAGTATTTT. Translating gives CSARPGLAGVPDTQYF.